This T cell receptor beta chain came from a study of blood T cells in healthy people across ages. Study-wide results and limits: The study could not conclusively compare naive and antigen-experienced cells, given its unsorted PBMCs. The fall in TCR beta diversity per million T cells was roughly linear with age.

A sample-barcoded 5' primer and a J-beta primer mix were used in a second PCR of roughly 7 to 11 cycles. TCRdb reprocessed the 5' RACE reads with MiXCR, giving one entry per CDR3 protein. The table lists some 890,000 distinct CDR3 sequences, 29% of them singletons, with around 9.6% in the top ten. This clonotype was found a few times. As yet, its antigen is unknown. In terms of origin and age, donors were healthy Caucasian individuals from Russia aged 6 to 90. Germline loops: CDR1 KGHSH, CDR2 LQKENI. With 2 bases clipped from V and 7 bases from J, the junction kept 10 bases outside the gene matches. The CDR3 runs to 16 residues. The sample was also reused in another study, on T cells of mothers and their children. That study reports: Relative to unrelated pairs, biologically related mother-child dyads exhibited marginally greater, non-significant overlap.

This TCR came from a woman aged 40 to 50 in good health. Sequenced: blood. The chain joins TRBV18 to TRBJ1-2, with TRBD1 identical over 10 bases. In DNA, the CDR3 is TGTGCCAGCTCACCAGGGACAGGGGCTTTCCTAGGTGGCTACACCTTC. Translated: CASSPGTGAFLGGYTF.